The following is a T cell receptor (beta chain) sequence with its context. These data originate in a study of blood T cell repertoires in COVID-19. Study at large: Acute-phase and convalescent COVID-19 samples originated in the United States, Italy and Spain.

Assay used: immunoSEQ multiplex PCR; TCRdb lists only in-frame clones, some missing. The repertoire has 100,000 or so clones, under 90% of them found once; the top ten carry 9.5% to 15%. The clonotype was recovered from a human donor in a cohort sampled during active COVID-19. Sequenced material: peripheral blood.

This chain's CDR3 is CASSDSDRGSPLHF. CDR3 DNA: TGTGCCAGCAGTGACTCCGACAGGGGTTCACCCCTCCACTTT. The rearrangement joins TRBV6-4 to TRBJ1-6; 8 nucleotides match TRBD1. This CDR3 has 14 amino acids. Germline CDR1 reads MRHNA; CDR2 reads SNTAGT. J lost 9 bases, V lost 0 bases, and 1 base had no gene match.